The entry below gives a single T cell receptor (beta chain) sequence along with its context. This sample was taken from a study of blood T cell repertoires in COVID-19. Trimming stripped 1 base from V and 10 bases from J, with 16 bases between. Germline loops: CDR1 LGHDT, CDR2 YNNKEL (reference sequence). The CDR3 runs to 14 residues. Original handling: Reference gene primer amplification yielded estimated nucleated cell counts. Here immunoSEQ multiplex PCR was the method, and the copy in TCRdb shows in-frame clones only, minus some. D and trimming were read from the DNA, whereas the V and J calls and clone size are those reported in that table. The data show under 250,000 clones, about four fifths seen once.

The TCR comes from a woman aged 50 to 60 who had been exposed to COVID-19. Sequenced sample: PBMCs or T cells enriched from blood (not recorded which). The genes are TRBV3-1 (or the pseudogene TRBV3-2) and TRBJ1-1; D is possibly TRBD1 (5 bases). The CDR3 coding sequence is TGTGCCAGCAGCCAAGTAAGGGGCGTTTATGGAGCTTTCTTT. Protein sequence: CASSQVRGVYGAFF.